These 20 T cell receptor beta chains share one sample of origin, sequenced in a study of neurological immune-mediated disorders. TCRdb analysed the 5' RACE reads with MiXCR anew, one entry per CDR3 protein. The table lists tens of thousands of distinct CDR3 sequences, about 10% of them singletons. Time point denoted: longitudinal time-point 1 (baseline). The sequenced sample consisted of PBMCs. Every receptor here comes from a male donor with HTLV-1-associated myelopathy (HAM/TSP).

This clonotype was seen many times. The rearrangement links TRBV20-1 to TRBJ1-5; 7 bases line up with TRBD1. The CDR3 is 21 residues long. Germline CDR1 DFQATT, CDR2 SNEGSKA (reference sequence). V gave up 3 bases and J gave up 2 bases; unmatched junction bases: 25. CDR3 sequence reads: CSARRPFSTGPAYSGNQPQHF. CDR3 bases: TGCAGTGCTAGGCGACCGTTCTCGACAGGGCCTGCGTATAGTGGCAATCAGCCCCAGCATTTT.

This clonotype has ten or more counts. This rearrangement joins TRBV6-5 to TRBJ1-2, with 8 positions matching TRBD1. V trimming: 6 bases; J trimming: 7 bases; junction bases outside the gene matches: 10. Germline CDR1 MNHEY, CDR2 SVGAGI. There are 14 residues in the CDR3. In nucleotides, the CDR3 is TGTGCCAGCAGACCCGGGACAGGTTCTTTTGGCTACACCTTC. It specifies CASRPGTGSFGYTF.

The J gene is TRBJ2-7, the V gene TRBV27; 7 bases agree with TRBD1. V gave up 8 bases and J gave up 4 bases; unmatched junction bases: 17. Germline loops: CDR1 MNHEY, CDR2 SMNVEV (reference sequence). This CDR3 region has 16 residues. The CDR3 here is CASRDAGLDRVYEQYF. CDR3 in DNA: TGTGCCAGCCGCGACGCGGGCTTAGACAGGGTATACGAGCAGTACTTC.

This clonotype was recorded at least ten times. The rearrangement uses TRBV20-1 and TRBJ1-1, with no clear D. Germline V lookup: CDR1 DFQATT, CDR2 SNEGSKA (reference sequence). Trimming took 3 bases from V and 3 from J, leaving 8 bases between them. The CDR3 extends over 12 amino acids. The CDR3 sequence: CSAREGYTEAFF. The CDR3 nucleotides read TGCAGTGCTAGGGAAGGGTACACTGAAGCTTTCTTT.

In this sample, this clonotype turned up many times. The chain uses TRBV7-6 and TRBJ2-6; TRBD2 is a possible D gene (6 bases). This CDR3 is built from 17 residues. Trimming stripped 2 bases from V and 4 bases from J, with 15 bases between. The germline V gene has CDR1 SGHVS and CDR2 FNYEAQ. The CDR3 reads CASSLLRRGMGANVLTF. The CDR3, as DNA: TGTGCCAGCAGCTTACTTCGGAGGGGAATGGGGGCCAACGTCCTGACTTTC.

This clonotype was detected many times. This chain joins TRBV7-8 and TRBJ1-6, with 7 nucleotides matching TRBD1. The trim removed 3 bases at V and 9 bases at J, leaving 5 bases unmatched. CDR1 and CDR2 from the germline V gene are SGHVS and FQNEAQ. The CDR3 is 14 residues long. As DNA, the CDR3 is TGTGCCAGCAGCTTGGGGACAGACCCTTCACCCCTCCACTTT. As protein: CASSLGTDPSPLHF.

This clonotype was seen many times. The rearrangement links TRBV28 to TRBJ2-5; 7 nucleotides agree with TRBD1. V was pared by 7 bases and J by 5 bases, with 7 bases of the junction left unmatched. The germline V gene has CDR1 MDHEN and CDR2 SYDVKM. The CDR3 consists of 13 residues. Here the CDR3 DNA reads TGTGCCAGCATATCGACAGGGATGGAGACCCAGTACTTC. This encodes CASISTGMETQYF. The whole variable domain, filled in from reference TRBV28 and TRBJ2-5, reads DVKVTQSSRYLVKRTGEKVFLECVQDMDHENMFWYRQDPGLGLRLIYFSYDVKMKEKGDIPEGYSVSREKKERFSLILESASTNQTSMYLCASISTGMETQYFGPGTRLLVL.

This clonotype was recorded at least ten times. CDR3 residues: CASSLQPPDRGIIYEQYF. CDR3 nucleotide sequence: TGTGCCAGCAGCCTCCAGCCCCCGGACAGGGGAATTATCTACGAGCAGTACTTC. The chain uses TRBV9 and TRBJ2-7, with TRBD1 identical over 9 bases. Trimming removed 4 bases from V and 3 bases from J; junction bases left unmatched: 17. Germline V lookup: CDR1 SGDLS, CDR2 YYNGEE. This CDR3 has 18 residues. The full variable domain, with the rest looked up from reference TRBV9 and TRBJ2-7, is DSGVTQTPKHLITATGQRVTLRCSPRSGDLSVYWYQQSLDQGLQFLIQYYNGEERAKGNILERFSAQQFPDLHSELNLSSLELGDSALYFCASSLQPPDRGIIYEQYFGPGTRLTVT.

This clonotype has a count of ten or more. The rearrangement links TRBV5-1 to TRBJ2-1, with D maybe TRBD2 (5 bases). Trimming took off 2 bases at V and 2 bases at J, with 11 bases between the two ends. This CDR3 has 15 amino acids. Germline CDR1 and CDR2: SGHRS and YFSETQ. In DNA form, the CDR3 reads TGCGCCAGCAGCTTAGGACTGGAAACCTACAATGAGCAGTTCTTC. Its translation is CASSLGLETYNEQFF.

The sample holds many counts of this clonotype. This chain connects TRBV2 to TRBJ2-7; 9 bases are a match to TRBD1. The ends lost 7 bases at V and 3 bases at J; junction bases unmatched: 7. Looked up from germline, CDR1 is SNHLY and CDR2 is FYNNEI. The CDR3 has 14 residues. The CDR3 spells CASTRQGEDYEQYF. The CDR3 nucleotides are TGTGCCAGCACCCGACAGGGGGAAGACTACGAGCAGTACTTC.

CDR3 loop: CASSLSGGDSYNEQFF. CDR3 in DNA: TGTGCCAGCAGCTTGAGTGGGGGTGACTCCTACAATGAGCAGTTCTTC. V and J are TRBV7-9 and TRBJ2-1, with D possibly being TRBD1 or TRBD2 (5 bases each). Germline V gives CDR1 SEHNR, CDR2 FQNEAQ (reference sequence). This CDR3 region has 16 residues. V shed 3 bases and J shed 0 bases, with 12 bases lying between them. Filled out from reference TRBV7-9 and TRBJ2-1, the complete variable domain reads DTGVSQNPRHKITKRGQNVTFRCDPISEHNRLYWYRQTLGQGPEFLTYFQNEAQLEKSRLLSDRFSAERPKGSFSTLEIQRTEQGDSAMYLCASSLSGGDSYNEQFFGPGTRLTVL.

This clonotype was seen repeatedly, ten times or more. The CDR3 DNA follows: TGCAGTGCTGGATCAACCGGGGAGCTGTTTTTT. As protein: CSAGSTGELFF. The J gene is TRBJ2-2, the V gene TRBV20-1, with D unresolved. V dropped 5 bases and J dropped 5 bases, with 6 bases sitting between them. Germline lookup yields CDR1 DFQATT and CDR2 SNEGSKA (reference sequence). This CDR3 contains 11 residues.

This clonotype has a count of ten or more. The chain is built from TRBV5-1 and TRBJ1-2, with a possible D match to TRBD1 (6 bases). The CDR3 runs to 14 residues. The germline V gene has CDR1 SGHRS and CDR2 YFSETQ. V lost 4 bases and J lost 6, with 16 bases in between. CDR3 in amino acids: CASSPETGLDGYTF. The CDR3 coding sequence is TGCGCCAGCAGCCCAGAGACAGGTCTGGATGGCTACACCTTC. The complete variable domain, with remaining parts taken from reference TRBV5-1 and TRBJ1-2, reads KAGVTQTPRYLIKTRGQQVTLSCSPISGHRSVSWYQQTPGQGLQFLFEYFSETQRNKGNFPGRFSGRQFSNSRSEMNVSTLELGDSALYLCASSPETGLDGYTFGSGTRLTVV.

The chain has TRBV20-1 and TRBJ2-3; TRBD2 matches at 14 bases. The CDR3 covers 18 residues. The germline gives CDR1 DFQATT, CDR2 SNEGSKA (reference sequence). V dropped 0 bases and J dropped 1; count of bases not matched to a gene: 6. The CDR3 DNA follows: TGCAGTGCTAGAGATCGACTAGCGGGGGGGCCACGCACAGATACGCAGTATTTT. It specifies CSARDRLAGGPRTDTQYF.

This clonotype occurred many times. The V gene is TRBV5-6, the J gene TRBJ2-1; the match to TRBD1 covers 7 bases. With 5 bases clipped from V and 8 bases from J, the junction kept 16 bases outside the gene matches. Per the germline V gene, CDR1 is SGHDT and CDR2 is YYEEEE. The CDR3 sequence is 16 residues long. The CDR3 protein is CASRPPDRAEEDEQFF. CDR3 nucleotides: TGTGCCAGCAGACCCCCCGACAGGGCAGAAGAGGATGAGCAGTTCTTC.

This clonotype was counted many times. The chain recombines TRBV7-9 with TRBJ1-1, with D possibly matching TRBD1 (5 bases). This CDR3 contains 13 residues. The V end lost 1 base, the J end lost 5 bases, and 8 bases lay between the germline ends. Per germline, CDR1 SEHNR and CDR2 FQNEAQ (reference sequence). CDR3 amino acids: CASSLGWGTEAFF. DNA of the CDR3: TGTGCCAGCAGCTTAGGTTGGGGGACTGAAGCTTTCTTT.

This clonotype appeared many times. The chain carries TRBV6-2 or TRBV6-3 and TRBJ2-7; D unclear. Trimming cost V 0 bases and J 5 bases, with 5 bases left between them. The length of the CDR3 is 12 residues. CDR1 is MNHEY, CDR2 SVGEGT, per germline. Here the CDR3 reads CASSYSFNEQYF. The CDR3 DNA sequence: TGTGCCAGCAGTTACTCGTTCAACGAGCAGTACTTC.

This clonotype was seen ten or more times. The chain has TRBV20-1 and TRBJ1-2, with D unresolved. V was pared by 1 base and J by 4 bases, with 7 bases between. The CDR3 covers 12 residues. From germline, CDR1 is DFQATT and CDR2 SNEGSKA (reference sequence). CDR3 residues: CSARVGGYGYTF. Written as DNA, the CDR3 is TGCAGTGCTAGAGTCGGCGGCTATGGCTACACCTTC.

The table lists this clonotype with many counts. The chain couples TRBV20-1 to TRBJ2-7, with 11 nucleotides matching TRBD2. The CDR3 is 14 amino acids. Germline values: CDR1 DFQATT, CDR2 SNEGSKA (reference sequence). V lost 4 bases and J lost 5; bases outside the gene matches: 7. This CDR3 is CSAIQVSGGDEQYF. The DNA for the CDR3 is TGCAGTGCTATACAAGTTAGCGGGGGGGACGAGCAGTACTTC.

The table lists this clonotype with many counts. V gene TRBV20-1 combines with J gene TRBJ2-7; 8 nucleotides align to TRBD2. V gave up 6 bases and J gave up 5 bases; unmatched junction bases: 9. This CDR3 region has 13 residues. Germline V lookup: CDR1 DFQATT, CDR2 SNEGSKA (reference sequence). The CDR3, as DNA: TGCAGTGCCTCGGGGGGGAGGTTGAACGAGCAGTACTTC. Its protein product is CSASGGRLNEQYF.